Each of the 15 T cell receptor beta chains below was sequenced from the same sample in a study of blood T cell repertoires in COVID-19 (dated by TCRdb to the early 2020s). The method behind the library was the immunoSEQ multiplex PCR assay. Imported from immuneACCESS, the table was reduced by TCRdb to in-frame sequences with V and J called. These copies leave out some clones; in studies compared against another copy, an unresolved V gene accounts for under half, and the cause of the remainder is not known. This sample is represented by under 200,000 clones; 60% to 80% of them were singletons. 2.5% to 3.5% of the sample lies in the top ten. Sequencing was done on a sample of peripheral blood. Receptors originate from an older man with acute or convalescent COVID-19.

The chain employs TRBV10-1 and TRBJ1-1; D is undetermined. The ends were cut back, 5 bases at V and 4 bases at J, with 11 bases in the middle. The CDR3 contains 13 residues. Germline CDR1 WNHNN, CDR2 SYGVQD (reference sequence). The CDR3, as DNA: TGCGCCAGCAGTTTGTCGGGTTTCACTGAAGCTTTCTTT. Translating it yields CASSLSGFTEAFF.

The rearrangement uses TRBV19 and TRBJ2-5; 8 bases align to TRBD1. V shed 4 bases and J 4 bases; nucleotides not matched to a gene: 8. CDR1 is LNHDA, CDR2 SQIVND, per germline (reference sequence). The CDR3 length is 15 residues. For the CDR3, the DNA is TGTGCCAGTAGTACCAGGACAGGGCGGGTAGAGACCCAGTACTTC. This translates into CASSTRTGRVETQYF.

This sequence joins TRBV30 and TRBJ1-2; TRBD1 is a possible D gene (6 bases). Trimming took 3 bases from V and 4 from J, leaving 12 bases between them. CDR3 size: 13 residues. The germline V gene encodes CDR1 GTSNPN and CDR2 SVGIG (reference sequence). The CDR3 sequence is CAWSRGLGYGYTF. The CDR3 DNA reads TGTGCCTGGAGCAGGGGCCTCGGCTATGGCTACACCTTC.

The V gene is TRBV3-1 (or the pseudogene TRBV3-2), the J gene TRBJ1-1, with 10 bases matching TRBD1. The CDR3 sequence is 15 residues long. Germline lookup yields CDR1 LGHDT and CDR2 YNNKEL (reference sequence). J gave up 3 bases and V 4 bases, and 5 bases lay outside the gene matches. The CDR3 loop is CASSRLTGGDTEAFF. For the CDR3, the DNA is TGTGCCAGCAGCCGCCTGACAGGGGGCGACACTGAAGCTTTCTTT.

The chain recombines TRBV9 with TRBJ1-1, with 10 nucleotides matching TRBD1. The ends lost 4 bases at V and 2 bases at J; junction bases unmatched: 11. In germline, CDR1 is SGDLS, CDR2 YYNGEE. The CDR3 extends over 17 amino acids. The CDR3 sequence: CASSTGRDRGGNTEAFF. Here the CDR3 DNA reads TGTGCCAGCAGCACGGGCCGGGACAGGGGTGGCAACACTGAAGCTTTCTTT.

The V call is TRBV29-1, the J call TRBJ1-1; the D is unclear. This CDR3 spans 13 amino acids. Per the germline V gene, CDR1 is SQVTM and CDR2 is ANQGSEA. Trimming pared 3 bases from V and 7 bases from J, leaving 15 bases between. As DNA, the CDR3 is TGCAGCGTTGAGGAGGCCCCTGTAGGTGAAGCTTTCTTT. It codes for CSVEEAPVGEAFF.

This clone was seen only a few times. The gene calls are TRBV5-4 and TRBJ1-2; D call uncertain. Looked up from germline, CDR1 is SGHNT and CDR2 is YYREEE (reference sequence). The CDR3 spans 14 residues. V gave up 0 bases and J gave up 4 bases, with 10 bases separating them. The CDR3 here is CASSLADKGYGYTF. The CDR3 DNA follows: TGTGCCAGCAGCTTGGCAGACAAAGGCTATGGCTACACCTTC.

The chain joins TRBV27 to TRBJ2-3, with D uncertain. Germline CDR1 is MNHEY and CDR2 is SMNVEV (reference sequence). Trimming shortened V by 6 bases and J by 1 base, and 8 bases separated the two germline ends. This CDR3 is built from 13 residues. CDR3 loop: CASRSTGTDTQYF. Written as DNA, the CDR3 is TGTGCCAGCAGGAGCACTGGCACAGATACGCAGTATTTT.

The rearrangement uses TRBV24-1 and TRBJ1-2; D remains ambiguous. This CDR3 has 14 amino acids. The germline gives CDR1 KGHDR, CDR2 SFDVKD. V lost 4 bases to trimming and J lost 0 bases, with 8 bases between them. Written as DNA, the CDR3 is TGTGCCACCAGTGACCCAGGCCCTAACTATGGCTACACCTTC. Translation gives CATSDPGPNYGYTF.

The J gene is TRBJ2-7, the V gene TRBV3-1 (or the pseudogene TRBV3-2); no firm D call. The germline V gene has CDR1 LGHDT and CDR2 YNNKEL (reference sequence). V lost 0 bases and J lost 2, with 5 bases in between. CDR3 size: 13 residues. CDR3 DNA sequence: TGTGCCAGCAGCCAAGACTGGCCCTACGAGCAGTACTTC. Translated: CASSQDWPYEQYF.

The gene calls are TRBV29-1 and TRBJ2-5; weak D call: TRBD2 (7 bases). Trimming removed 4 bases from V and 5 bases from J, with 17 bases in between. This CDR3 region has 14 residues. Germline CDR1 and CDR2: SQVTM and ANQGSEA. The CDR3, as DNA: TGCAGCGTTGCGCTTGCGGGGGCTCGGGAGACCCAGTACTTC. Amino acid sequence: CSVALAGARETQYF.

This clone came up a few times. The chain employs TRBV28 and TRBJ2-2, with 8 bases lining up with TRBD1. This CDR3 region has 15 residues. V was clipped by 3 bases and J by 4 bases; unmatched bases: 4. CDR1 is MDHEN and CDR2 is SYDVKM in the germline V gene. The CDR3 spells CASSLRGTGTGELFF. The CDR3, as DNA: TGTGCCAGCAGTTTGCGCGGGACAGGCACCGGGGAGCTGTTTTTT.

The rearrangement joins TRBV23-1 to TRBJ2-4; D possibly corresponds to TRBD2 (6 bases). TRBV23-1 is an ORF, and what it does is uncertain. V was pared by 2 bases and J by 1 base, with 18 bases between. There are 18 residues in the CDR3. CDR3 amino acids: CASSQNPGLPLAKNIQYF. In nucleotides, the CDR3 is TGCGCCAGCAGTCAAAATCCAGGACTACCCTTGGCCAAAAACATTCAGTACTTC.

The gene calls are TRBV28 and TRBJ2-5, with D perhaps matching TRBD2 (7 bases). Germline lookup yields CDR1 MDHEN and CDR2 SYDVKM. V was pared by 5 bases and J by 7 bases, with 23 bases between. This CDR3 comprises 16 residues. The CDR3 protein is CASSDAGGNRVRTQYF. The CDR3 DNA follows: TGTGCCAGCAGTGACGCCGGGGGGAACAGGGTGCGGACCCAGTACTTC.

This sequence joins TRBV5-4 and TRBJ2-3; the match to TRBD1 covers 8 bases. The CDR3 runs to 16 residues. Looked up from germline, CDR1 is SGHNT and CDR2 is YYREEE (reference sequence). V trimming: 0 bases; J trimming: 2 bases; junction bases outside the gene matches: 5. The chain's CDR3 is CASSLAPGGITDTQYF. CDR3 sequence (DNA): TGTGCCAGCAGCTTGGCCCCAGGGGGCATCACAGATACGCAGTATTTT.